The 27 T cell receptor beta chains below all came from one sample that was sequenced in a study of blood T cell repertoires in COVID-19. Sequencing was performed with immunoSEQ multiplex PCR; in TCRdb, only in-frame clones are kept and a portion is missing. The profile shows approximately 50,000 clones, around 83% of them singletons. Specimen: peripheral blood. These receptors came from a human donor in a cohort sampled during active COVID-19.

This sequence joins TRBV19 and TRBJ2-5; a possible D gene is TRBD2 (7 bases). The CDR3 has 17 residues. Germline CDR1 reads LNHDA; CDR2 reads SQIVND (reference sequence). Trimming took 4 bases from V and 4 from J, leaving 22 bases between them. The CDR3 coding sequence is TGTGCCAGTAGTAGTTTTTTGGGGGGGCCTTCGGGAGAGACCCAGTACTTC. It specifies CASSSFLGGPSGETQYF.

The V gene is TRBV2, the J gene TRBJ2-7; TRBD1 matches at 8 bases. CDR3 length: 15 amino acids. J lost 4 bases, V lost 2 bases, and 7 bases had no gene match. Germline values: CDR1 SNHLY, CDR2 FYNNEI. The CDR3 loop reads CASSEIQGARYEQYF. The CDR3 DNA follows: TGTGCCAGCAGTGAAATCCAGGGGGCCAGGTACGAGCAGTACTTC.

The chain's CDR3 is CASKAGGYYEQYF. CDR3 DNA sequence: TGTGCCAGCAAAGCGGGGGGGTACTACGAGCAGTACTTC. The V gene is TRBV25-1, the J gene TRBJ2-7; 10 bases match TRBD2. Germline V gene sequence: CDR1 MGHDK, CDR2 SYGVNS. V gave up 7 bases and J gave up 3 bases; unmatched junction bases: 3. The CDR3 is 13 residues long.

This clone was counted once. The chain couples TRBV5-1 to TRBJ2-3, with 7 bases aligning to TRBD1. The CDR3 is 15 amino acids. CDR1 and CDR2 (germline): SGHRS, YFSETQ. J lost 0 bases, V lost 0 bases, and 1 base had no gene match. CDR3 coding DNA: TGCGCCAGCAGCTTGGAGGGGGCAAGCACAGATACGCAGTATTTT. Amino acids: CASSLEGASTDTQYF.

The sample holds one count of this clone. The CDR3 DNA reads TGTGCCAGCAGTTTAGGCAGGGGGTATGGCTACACCTTC. This gives the protein CASSLGRGYGYTF. The chain couples TRBV27 to TRBJ1-2; 7 nucleotides match TRBD1. V was pared by 2 bases and J by 5 bases, with 2 bases of the junction left unmatched. The CDR3 length is 13 residues. The germline CDR1 and CDR2 sequences are MNHEY and SMNVEV (reference sequence).

The CDR3 DNA is TGTGCCAGCAGCGGGGAGGGGAGGGGTGGCTACACCTTC. Translating it yields CASSGEGRGGYTF. This chain uses TRBV11-2 with TRBJ1-2; tentative D call: TRBD1 (5 bases). The CDR3 runs 13 residues. Per the germline V gene, CDR1 is SGHAT and CDR2 is FQNNGV. V was cut by 5 bases and J by 7 bases, with 14 bases left in between.

The V gene is TRBV2, the J gene TRBJ1-6; TRBD1 aligns across 8 bases. The V and J ends lost 3 bases and 7 bases, in that order; junction bases with no gene match: 2. Germline V gives CDR1 SNHLY, CDR2 FYNNEI. The CDR3 runs 14 residues. CDR3 region: CASSDRTGNSPLHF. In DNA, the CDR3 is TGTGCCAGCAGTGATCGGACAGGGAATTCACCCCTCCACTTT.

V usage is TRBV5-4 and J usage is TRBJ2-7; the D gene is possibly TRBD2 (7 bases). Trimming cost V 1 base and J 7 bases, with 12 bases left between them. Germline-derived CDR1 and CDR2 are SGHNT and YYREEE (reference sequence). The CDR3 loop spans 13 amino acids. The CDR3 here is CASSLRGAEEQYF. In DNA form, the CDR3 reads TGTGCCAGCAGCTTGCGGGGGGCAGAAGAGCAGTACTTC. Combining the CDR3 with reference TRBV5-4 and TRBJ2-7 gives the whole variable domain ETGVTQSPTHLIKTRGQQVTLRCSSQSGHNTVSWYQQALGQGPQFIFQYYREEENGRGNFPPRFSGLQFPNYSSELNVNALELDDSALYLCASSLRGAEEQYFGPGTRLTVT.

The V and J genes are TRBV18 and TRBJ2-1, with TRBD1 identical over 7 bases. The CDR3 totals 13 residues. Germline-derived CDR1 and CDR2 are KGHSH and LQKENI. V lost 8 bases to trimming and J lost 8 bases; unmatched junction nucleotides: 9. The CDR3 DNA sequence: TGTGCCAGCGGCCGGACAGGACTCGATGAGCAGTTCTTC. Protein sequence: CASGRTGLDEQFF.

V is TRBV10-3 and J is TRBJ2-7, with 9 bases matching TRBD1. CDR3 length: 15 residues. V lost 3 bases and J lost 2; bases outside the gene matches: 5. Germline CDR1 and CDR2: ENHRY and SYGVKD. The CDR3 here is CAISDRTGVTYEQYF. The CDR3 DNA sequence: TGTGCCATCAGTGACCGGACAGGGGTGACCTACGAGCAGTACTTC.

The V and J genes are TRBV5-1 and TRBJ2-7; tentative D call: TRBD2 (5 bases). The V end was cut by 0 bases, the J end by 5 bases, with 12 bases between. CDR3 size: 14 residues. Germline CDR1 is SGHRS and CDR2 is YFSETQ. The CDR3 sequence: CASSLAGVGNEQYF. CDR3 DNA: TGCGCCAGCAGCTTGGCCGGGGTGGGGAACGAGCAGTACTTC. Filled out from reference TRBV5-1 and TRBJ2-7, the complete variable domain reads KAGVTQTPRYLIKTRGQQVTLSCSPISGHRSVSWYQQTPGQGLQFLFEYFSETQRNKGNFPGRFSGRQFSNSRSEMNVSTLELGDSALYLCASSLAGVGNEQYFGPGTRLTVT.

The chain uses TRBV5-4 and TRBJ1-5; D may be TRBD1 (5 bases). The germline V gene has CDR1 SGHNT and CDR2 YYREEE (reference sequence). Trimming took off 2 bases at V and 7 bases at J, with 13 bases between the two ends. The CDR3 is made up of 14 amino acids. CDR3 protein: CASSLRGGGQPQHF. The CDR3 DNA sequence: TGTGCCAGCAGCTTAAGGGGTGGTGGCCAGCCCCAGCATTTT.

The chain couples TRBV5-5 to TRBJ2-3; 16 bases align to TRBD2. Losses at the gene ends were 4 bases for V and 2 bases for J; bases not matched to a gene: 7. The CDR3 runs to 18 residues. Germline CDR1 SGHKS, CDR2 YYEKEE (reference sequence). This chain's CDR3 is CASSPGLAGGPLTDTQYF. The CDR3 region has the DNA TGTGCCAGCAGCCCGGGACTAGCGGGGGGGCCGCTCACAGATACGCAGTATTTT.

The chain links TRBV6-1 to TRBJ1-5, with D tentatively TRBD1 (5 bases). The germline gives CDR1 MNHNS, CDR2 SASEGT. Trimming stripped 1 base from V and 15 bases from J, with 10 bases between. CDR3 size: 11 residues. DNA for the CDR3: TGTGCCAGCAGTGAAGTGGCAGGGTGGCATTTT. It translates to CASSEVAGWHF.

The V call is TRBV24-1, the J call TRBJ2-2; D is possibly TRBD2 (6 bases). This CDR3 has 14 amino acids. Between the trimmed V and J ends, which lost 9 bases and 2 bases, there was a span of 12 bases. The germline V gene encodes CDR1 KGHDR and CDR2 SFDVKD. The CDR3 here is CATEWGGNTGELFF. The CDR3 nucleotides read TGTGCCACCGAGTGGGGAGGAAACACCGGGGAGCTGTTTTTT.

The chain links TRBV6-5 to TRBJ1-4, with TRBD1 matching 7 bases. The V gene's germline CDR1 is MNHEY and CDR2 SVGAGI. This CDR3 contains 15 residues. Trimming removed 0 bases from V and 8 bases from J; junction bases left unmatched: 6. The chain's CDR3 is CASSYSSTGDEKLFF. The CDR3 DNA follows: TGTGCCAGCAGTTACTCGAGTACAGGGGACGAAAAACTGTTTTTT.

This clone was seen only once. This rearrangement joins TRBV6-5 to TRBJ2-1; TRBD2 matches 13 bases. This CDR3 contains 15 residues. Germline values: CDR1 MNHEY, CDR2 SVGAGI. The trim removed 8 bases at V and 10 bases at J, leaving 11 bases unmatched. The CDR3 protein is CASWALAGGPGEQFF. The CDR3 DNA reads as TGTGCCAGCTGGGCACTAGCGGGGGGGCCAGGAGAGCAGTTCTTC.

This clone appeared a single time. V gene TRBV5-1 combines with J gene TRBJ2-1; TRBD1 is a possible D gene (6 bases). The CDR3 spans 13 residues. Germline CDR1 reads SGHRS; CDR2 reads YFSETQ. Deletions cut 0 bases from V and 6 bases from J, with 7 bases between. The CDR3 loop reads CASSLGTVNEQFF. In DNA, the CDR3 is TGCGCCAGCAGCTTGGGGACAGTCAATGAGCAGTTCTTC.

The chain links TRBV6-5 to TRBJ2-3; a weak D match, TRBD2 (6 bases). The germline V gene has CDR1 MNHEY and CDR2 SVGAGI. There are 13 residues in the CDR3. With 7 bases removed from V and 6 bases from J, the gap between germline ends came to 14 bases. The CDR3 DNA sequence: TGTGCCAGCACCACTTCAGGAGGGGATACGCAGTATTTT. It yields the protein CASTTSGGDTQYF.

The chain has TRBV12-3 or TRBV12-4 and TRBJ1-1; D not resolved. The CDR3 has 11 residues. The V end was cut by 7 bases, the J end by 5 bases, with 8 bases between. The CDR3 here is CASNRGTEAFF. The CDR3 region has the DNA TGTGCCAGCAATCGCGGAACTGAAGCTTTCTTT.

V usage is TRBV6-5 and J usage is TRBJ1-4; 7 bases are shared with TRBD1. This CDR3 comprises 14 residues. Germline-derived CDR1 and CDR2 are MNHEY and SVGAGI. Trimming removed 6 bases from V and 6 bases from J; junction bases left unmatched: 7. The DNA for the CDR3 is TGTGCCAGCAGCCAACAGGGGATCGATGAAAAACTGTTTTTT. Residues: CASSQQGIDEKLFF.

This sequence joins TRBV10-2 and TRBJ1-1; D gene unclear. V lost 5 bases to trimming and J lost 0 bases, with 13 bases between them. The V gene's germline CDR1 is WSHSY and CDR2 SAAADI. The CDR3 has 15 residues. The CDR3 region has the DNA TGCGCCAGCAGTTTTTTACCGCGGGTGAACACTGAAGCTTTCTTT. Its translation is CASSFLPRVNTEAFF.

The chain recombines TRBV6-6 with TRBJ2-1, with 15 bases matching TRBD2. V was clipped by 6 bases and J by 6 bases; unmatched bases: 9. The germline V gene encodes CDR1 MNHNY and CDR2 SVGAGI (reference sequence). This CDR3 is built from 17 residues. The CDR3 coding sequence is TGTGCCAGCAGCCGAGGACTAGCGGGGGGGTATGGCAATGAGCAGTTCTTC. Translation: CASSRGLAGGYGNEQFF.

The chain joins TRBV10-2 to TRBJ2-5; 8 positions agree with TRBD1. CDR1 and CDR2 from the germline V gene are WSHSY and SAAADI. Losses at the gene ends were 4 bases for V and 3 bases for J; bases not matched to a gene: 7. There are 15 residues in the CDR3. The CDR3 bases are TGCGCCAGCAGTGTACTCAGGGGGCGTGAAGAGACCCAGTACTTC. It codes for CASSVLRGREETQYF.

The chain combines TRBV5-4 with TRBJ2-5; 8 bases agree with TRBD2. The CDR3 is made up of 12 amino acids. The germline V gene has CDR1 SGHNT and CDR2 YYREEE (reference sequence). The trim removed 5 bases at V and 7 bases at J, leaving 4 bases unmatched. CDR3 nucleotide sequence: TGTGCCAGCAGTCGGGGGGGAGGGACCCAGTACTTC. Its translation is CASSRGGGTQYF.

This clone was detected only a few times. The gene calls are TRBV27 and TRBJ1-1; 10 nucleotides align to TRBD1. CDR3 size: 19 residues. CDR1 is MNHEY, CDR2 SMNVEV, per germline (reference sequence). The junction had 12 bases not matched to a gene; V was cut back by 2 bases and J by 0 bases. The CDR3 bases are TGTGCCAGCAGTTTAAAGGGACAGGGGCACGAACTCATGAACACTGAAGCTTTCTTT. It specifies CASSLKGQGHELMNTEAFF.

The J gene is TRBJ2-1, the V gene TRBV29-1; 8 bases fit TRBD1. This CDR3 comprises 10 residues. With V trimmed by 7 bases and J by 12 bases, 5 bases remained unmatched. CDR1 is SQVTM, CDR2 ANQGSEA, per germline. CDR3 sequence (DNA): TGCAGCGCTGGGGGGACAGGGCAGTTCTTC. This gives the protein CSAGGTGQFF.